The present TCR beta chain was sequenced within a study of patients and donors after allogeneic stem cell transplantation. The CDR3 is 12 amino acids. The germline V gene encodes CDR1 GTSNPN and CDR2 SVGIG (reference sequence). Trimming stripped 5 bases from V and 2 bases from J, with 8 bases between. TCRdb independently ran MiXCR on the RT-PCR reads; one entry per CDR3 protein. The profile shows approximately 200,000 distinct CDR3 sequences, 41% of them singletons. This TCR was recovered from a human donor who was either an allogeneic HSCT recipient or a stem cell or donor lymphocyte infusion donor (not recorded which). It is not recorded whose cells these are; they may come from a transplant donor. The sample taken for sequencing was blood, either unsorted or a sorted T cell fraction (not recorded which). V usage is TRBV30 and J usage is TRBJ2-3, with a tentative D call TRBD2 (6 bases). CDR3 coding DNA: TGTGCCTGGGGGACTCTCACAGATACGCAGTATTTT. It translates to CAWGTLTDTQYF. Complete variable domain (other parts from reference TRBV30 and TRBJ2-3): SQTIHQWPATLVQPVGSPLSLECTVEGTSNPNLYWYRQAAGRGLQLLFYSVGIGQISSEVPQNLSASRPQDRQFILSSKKLLLSDSGFYLCAWGTLTDTQYFGPGTRLTVL.